Each of the 28 T cell receptor beta chains below was sequenced from the same sample in a study of T cell repertoires in cytomegalovirus infection. The antigens for these receptors are not known. MiXCR was run by TCRdb on the reads, yielding one entry per CDR3 protein. The table includes around 750,000 distinct CDR3 sequences, about 31% detected once. Sequences were derived from cultured CD8+ T cells from PBMCs, sampled from culture after CMV antigen stimulation. The receptors come from a human donor in good health (CMV status not recorded). Some clones in this sample may be carry-over from other donors' samples.

The gene calls are TRBV2 and TRBJ1-4, with D maybe TRBD1 (5 bases). The CDR3 sequence is 17 residues long. Germline V gene lookup returns CDR1 SNHLY and CDR2 FYNNEI. V was cut by 7 bases and J by 0 bases, with 18 bases left in between. The CDR3 spells CASNKPGPLATNEKLFF. The CDR3 DNA is TGTGCCAGCAACAAACCGGGACCTCTTGCAACTAATGAAAAACTGTTTTTT.

This sequence joins TRBV27 and TRBJ1-1; tentative D call: TRBD1 (5 bases). Germline lookup yields CDR1 MNHEY and CDR2 SMNVEV (reference sequence). This CDR3 is built from 15 residues. Trimming pared 5 bases from V and 2 bases from J, leaving 15 bases between. The CDR3 DNA is TGTGCCAGCAGTCGAGGGACTCAGAGAAACACTGAAGCTTTCTTT. Translated: CASSRGTQRNTEAFF.

This clonotype showed up many times. V gene TRBV12-3 or TRBV12-4 combines with J gene TRBJ2-1, with D perhaps TRBD2 (7 bases). The V end was cut by 4 bases, the J end by 5 bases, with 12 bases between. The CDR3 has 14 amino acids. For the CDR3, the DNA is TGTGCCAGCAGTTCCGAAGGGGGGGACAATGAGCAGTTCTTC. It codes for CASSSEGGDNEQFF.

This clonotype was seen a few times. The chain links TRBV5-5 to TRBJ2-4; D might be TRBD1 or TRBD2, each matching 5 bases. Germline assignment: CDR1 SGHKS and CDR2 YYEKEE (reference sequence). CDR3 length equals 16 residues. V was cut by 2 bases and J by 1 base, with 13 bases left in between. The CDR3 coding sequence is TGTGCCAGCAGCTTTCCTAGCTGGGGGGCCAAAAACATTCAGTACTTC. Amino acid sequence: CASSFPSWGAKNIQYF. Supplemented by reference TRBV5-5 and TRBJ2-4, the full variable domain reads DAGVTQSPTHLIKTRGQQVTLRCSPISGHKSVSWYQQVLGQGPQFIFQYYEKEERGRGNFPDRFSARQFPNYSSELNVNALLLGDSALYLCASSFPSWGAKNIQYFGAGTRLSVL.

The table lists this clonotype with a few counts. The CDR3 sequence: CASSINLGLRNQPQHF. Written as DNA, the CDR3 is TGTGCCAGTAGTATAAACCTAGGGCTGCGCAATCAGCCCCAGCATTTT. J is TRBJ1-5 and V is TRBV19; D not resolved. The CDR3 runs 16 residues. Germline V gene lookup returns CDR1 LNHDA and CDR2 SQIVND (reference sequence). The ends were cut back, 2 bases at V and 2 bases at J, with 13 bases in the middle.

This clonotype was counted between two and nine times. One end of the junction fails to match germline, which may point to a read error. The chain joins TRBV7-9 to TRBJ1-1; a possible D gene is TRBD1 (5 bases). Per the germline V gene, CDR1 is SEHNR and CDR2 is FQNEAQ (reference sequence). The CDR3 covers 11 residues. The CDR3 bases are TGCGAGGAGAGGGGTGGCACTGAAGCTTTCTTT. Its translation is CEERGGTEAFF.

V usage is TRBV6-1 and J usage is TRBJ2-3, with 9 bases that match TRBD2. The V segment lost 6 bases and the J segment 2 bases; nucleotides outside the gene matches: 6. The CDR3 extends over 15 amino acids. Germline assignment: CDR1 MNHNS and CDR2 SASEGT. The CDR3 nucleotides read TGTGCCAGCAGCCCACTAGCGGGTCTCACAGATACGCAGTATTTT. Translated, it gives CASSPLAGLTDTQYF.

The genes are TRBV19 and TRBJ1-1; TRBD1 might be the D (5 bases). This CDR3 has 14 amino acids. Germline V CDR1 and CDR2: LNHDA, SQIVND (reference sequence). The V end was cut by 8 bases, the J end by 1 base, with 14 bases between. DNA of the CDR3: TGTGCCAGTGTGCGGGGCTGGGGGAACACTGAAGCTTTCTTT. This translates into CASVRGWGNTEAFF.

The chain couples TRBV2 to TRBJ2-7, with D perhaps assigned TRBD1 or TRBD2 (6 bases each). Between the trimmed V and J ends, which lost 3 bases and 6 bases, there was a span of 15 bases. The CDR3 has 14 residues. Germline CDR1 reads SNHLY; CDR2 reads FYNNEI. The CDR3 DNA follows: TGTGCCAGCAGTGAGGGGGTACAGGGAGGCGAGCAGTACGTC. This sequence encodes CASSEGVQGGEQYV.

Concerning this clonotype: One end of the junction does not line up with germline, which may come from a read error. The chain combines TRBV7-6 with TRBJ2-2, with 9 bases lining up with TRBD2. The CDR3 covers 18 residues. Germline assignment: CDR1 SGHVS and CDR2 FNYEAQ. The CDR3 DNA is TGTGCTAGCAGCTTAGCGGGAGAGCGGGCCATAGACACCGGGGAGCTGTTTTTT. The encoded protein is CASSLAGERAIDTGELFF.

This clonotype appeared many times. The chain joins TRBV7-3 to TRBJ1-1; D is perhaps TRBD1 (6 bases). The CDR3 length is 13 residues. The V and J ends lost 2 bases and 7 bases respectively, with 11 bases between them. The germline gives CDR1 SGHTA, CDR2 FQGTGA. The CDR3 reads CASSLGTSFEAFF. In DNA form, the CDR3 reads TGTGCCAGCAGCTTAGGGACATCCTTTGAAGCTTTCTTT.

In nucleotides, the CDR3 is TGTGCCACCCCTCCCAGGACAGGGGGTGGCGAGCAGTACTTC. Protein: CATPPRTGGGEQYF. The chain is built from TRBV6-1 and TRBJ2-7; the match to TRBD1 covers 10 bases. This CDR3 comprises 14 residues. V dropped 10 bases and J dropped 6; count of bases not matched to a gene: 12. The V gene's germline CDR1 is MNHNS and CDR2 SASEGT.

The sample holds a few counts of this clonotype. The chain links TRBV7-3 to TRBJ1-1, with D unresolved. The length of the CDR3 is 14 residues. Per the germline V gene, CDR1 is SGHTA and CDR2 is FQGTGA. Trimming took off 3 bases at V and 5 bases at J, with 13 bases between the two ends. This CDR3 reads CASSFEGVGTEAFF. The CDR3, as DNA: TGTGCCAGCAGCTTTGAGGGAGTGGGAACTGAAGCTTTCTTT.

This clonotype was detected ten times or more. The rearrangement uses TRBV7-9 and TRBJ2-1; D ambiguous. The V gene lost 1 base and the J gene lost 3 bases, with 16 bases spanning the gap. This CDR3 comprises 17 residues. Germline V gene lookup returns CDR1 SEHNR and CDR2 FQNEAQ (reference sequence). DNA of the CDR3: TGTGCCAGCAGCTTAGACGGTTGGGGTGACGGCTACAATGAGCAGTTCTTC. Amino acids: CASSLDGWGDGYNEQFF.

The chain is built from TRBV7-4 and TRBJ1-1; unclear D gene. CDR1 and CDR2 (germline): SGHVT, SQSDAQ. With 8 bases removed from V and 6 bases from J, the gap between germline ends came to 10 bases. The CDR3 covers 11 residues. The CDR3 is CASSPKSEAFF. The CDR3 DNA is TGTGCCAGCTCCCCAAAGTCTGAAGCTTTCTTT. Supplemented by reference TRBV7-4 and TRBJ1-1, the full variable domain reads GAGVSQSPRYKVAKRGRDVALRCDSISGHVTLYWYRQTLGQGSEVLTYSQSDAQRDKSGRPSGRFSAERPERSVSTLKIQRTEQGDSAVYLCASSPKSEAFFGQGTRLTVV.

This clonotype was seen a few times. This chain joins TRBV4-1 and TRBJ1-1, with D uncertain. CDR3 length equals 15 residues. Trimming removed 1 base at V and 5 bases at J, with 14 bases between. CDR1 is MGHRA and CDR2 is YSYEKL in the germline V gene. This CDR3 reads CASSQGERARTEAFF. For the CDR3, the DNA is TGCGCCAGCAGCCAAGGTGAGAGGGCGCGTACTGAAGCTTTCTTT.

In its sample, this clonotype was seen a few times. The chain links TRBV12-3 or TRBV12-4 to TRBJ2-7; 10 positions match TRBD2. The CDR3 runs to 15 residues. V was pared by 5 bases and J by 3 bases, with 7 bases of the junction left unmatched. CDR3 sequence: CASSLGLAELYEQYV. As DNA, the CDR3 is TGTGCCAGCAGTCTCGGACTAGCGGAGCTCTACGAGCAGTACGTC.

The genes are TRBV5-4 and TRBJ2-3; 9 bases are shared with TRBD2. J gave up 2 bases and V 6 bases, and 10 bases lay outside the gene matches. This CDR3 region has 16 residues. Germline V CDR1 and CDR2: SGHNT, YYREEE (reference sequence). This chain's CDR3 is CASIDPLAGNTDTQYF. CDR3 bases: TGTGCCAGCATAGATCCCCTAGCGGGAAACACAGATACGCAGTATTTT.

Only a few counts were recorded for this clonotype. The gene calls are TRBV12-5 and TRBJ2-5; 12 bases map to TRBD1. There are 19 residues in the CDR3. Looked up from germline, CDR1 is LGHNT and CDR2 is FRNRAP. J was trimmed by 3 bases and V by 3 bases; bases with no gene match: 14. CDR3 amino acids: CASGFHPAEGQGAKETQYF. The CDR3 DNA sequence: TGTGCTAGTGGTTTTCACCCCGCCGAGGGACAGGGGGCGAAAGAGACCCAGTACTTC. Full variable domain (rest looked up from reference TRBV12-5 and TRBJ2-5): DARVTQTPRHKVTEMGQEVTMRCQPILGHNTVFWYRQTMMQGLELLAYFRNRAPLDDSGMPKDRFSAEMPDATLATLKIQPSEPRDSAVYFCASGFHPAEGQGAKETQYFGPGTRLLVL.

This clonotype occurred a few times. V and J are TRBV6-5 and TRBJ2-3, with D unresolved. CDR3 size: 13 residues. V dropped 2 bases and J dropped 4 bases, with 7 bases sitting between them. Germline CDR1 and CDR2: MNHEY and SVGAGI. As DNA, the CDR3 is TGTGCCAGCAGTTACATAACAGCAGATACGCAGTATTTT. It yields the protein CASSYITADTQYF.

The table lists this clonotype with a few counts. J is TRBJ2-2 and V is TRBV10-3, with TRBD1 matching over 9 bases. Germline V CDR1 and CDR2: ENHRY, SYGVKD. The CDR3 loop spans 14 amino acids. V was pared by 11 bases and J by 2 bases, with 6 bases of the junction left unmatched. The CDR3 region is CASRDRVNTGELFF. The CDR3 DNA is TGTGCCTCAAGGGACAGGGTAAACACCGGGGAGCTGTTTTTT.

This clonotype has just a few counts. The J gene is TRBJ2-2, the V gene TRBV5-1; D not resolved. Germline assignment: CDR1 SGHRS and CDR2 YFSETQ. This CDR3 spans 15 amino acids. Trimming took off 1 base at V and 6 bases at J, with 13 bases between the two ends. CDR3 amino acids: CASSLNKGPAGELFF. Written as DNA, the CDR3 is TGCGCCAGCAGCTTGAATAAGGGCCCAGCCGGGGAGCTGTTTTTT.

The chain couples TRBV7-9 to TRBJ2-3, with 7 bases lining up with TRBD2. V was pared by 4 bases and J by 4 bases, with 8 bases of the junction left unmatched. Germline V gene lookup returns CDR1 SEHNR and CDR2 FQNEAQ (reference sequence). The CDR3 contains 15 residues. CDR3 sequence: CASSSSAGPPDTQYF. In DNA, the CDR3 is TGTGCCAGCAGCTCTTCAGCGGGACCCCCAGATACGCAGTATTTT.

The J gene is TRBJ2-4, the V gene TRBV6-1, with no clear D. CDR1 and CDR2 (germline): MNHNS, SASEGT. Trimming left V 0 bases short and J 0 bases short, with 9 bases between. The length of the CDR3 is 16 residues. In DNA, the CDR3 is TGTGCCAGCAGTGAAGCGCTGAGAACAGCCAAAAACATTCAGTACTTC. This gives the protein CASSEALRTAKNIQYF.

Only a few counts were recorded for this clonotype. The chain recombines TRBV10-3 with TRBJ2-2; possibly TRBD1 for D (6 bases). The CDR3 runs 15 residues. Germline V gives CDR1 ENHRY, CDR2 SYGVKD. Trimming removed 6 bases from V and 1 base from J, with 12 bases in between. The CDR3 sequence is CAIRSSGQNTGELFF. CDR3 coding DNA: TGTGCCATCAGGTCCTCGGGACAGAACACCGGGGAGCTGTTTTTT.

In the case of this clonotype: It may be a read error: a sequence one base away is much more abundant. This chain uses TRBV7-6 with TRBJ1-5; tentative D call: TRBD1 (5 bases). Germline loops: CDR1 SGHVS, CDR2 FNYEAQ. This CDR3 has 15 residues. CDR3 residues: CVSSLVTGVNQPQHF. The CDR3 DNA reads as TGTGTCAGCAGCTTAGTCACAGGAGTCAATCAGCCCCAGCATTTT.

This clonotype was seen only a few times. This chain joins TRBV5-1 and TRBJ2-7, with D hard to call. Per germline, CDR1 SGHRS and CDR2 YFSETQ. The V end was cut by 0 bases, the J end by 2 bases, with 12 bases between. The CDR3 length is 15 residues. CDR3 coding DNA: TGCGCCAGCAGCTTGGATGTCAGTCTTCCCTACGAGCAGTACTTC. Protein: CASSLDVSLPYEQYF.

The J gene is TRBJ2-1, the V gene TRBV6-2 or TRBV6-3; D not certain. The V end was cut by 8 bases, the J end by 2 bases, with 10 bases between. Germline CDR1 and CDR2: MNHEY and SVGEGT. The length of the CDR3 is 13 residues. The CDR3 nucleotides read TGTGCCAGCCTAGGGCCTCCCTACAATGAGCAGTTCTTC. Amino acid sequence: CASLGPPYNEQFF.